This T cell receptor beta chain was documented in a study of blood T cell repertoires in COVID-19. As for the study in general: Acute-phase and convalescent COVID-19 samples originated in the United States, Italy and Spain. The analysed material was cDNA or gDNA that came from T cells, B-cell-depleted T cells, or PBMCs.

This clone was observed once. This table comes from immunoSEQ multiplex PCR, and its TCRdb copy is limited to in-frame clones, with some not included. The sample includes a few hundred thousand clones, more than 70% seen only once; the top ten take approximately 10%. The V and J ends lost 4 bases and 6 bases respectively, with 17 bases between them. Germline V CDR1 and CDR2: LGHDT, YNNKEL (reference sequence). This CDR3 comprises 15 residues. The sequenced sample was peripheral blood. The chain combines TRBV3-1 (or the pseudogene TRBV3-2) with TRBJ2-3; D may be TRBD2 (5 bases). This clonotype originated in a woman aged 25 to 39 with COVID-19, enrolled during active disease. The CDR3 DNA reads TGTGCCAGCAGCCCGATGCGGGTAGATCCCGATACGCAGTATTTT. Amino acid sequence: CASSPMRVDPDTQYF.